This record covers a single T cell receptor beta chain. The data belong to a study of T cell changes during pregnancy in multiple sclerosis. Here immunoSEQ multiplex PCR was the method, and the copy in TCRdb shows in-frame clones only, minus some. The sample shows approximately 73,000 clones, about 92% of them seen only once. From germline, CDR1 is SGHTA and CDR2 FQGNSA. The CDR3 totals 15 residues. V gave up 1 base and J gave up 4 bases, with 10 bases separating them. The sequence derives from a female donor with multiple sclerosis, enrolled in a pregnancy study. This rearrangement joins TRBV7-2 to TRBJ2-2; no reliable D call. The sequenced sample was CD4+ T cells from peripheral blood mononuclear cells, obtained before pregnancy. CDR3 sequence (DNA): TGTGCCAGCAGCTTAGATACGGCGGCCACCGGGGAGCTGTTTTTT. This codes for CASSLDTAATGELFF. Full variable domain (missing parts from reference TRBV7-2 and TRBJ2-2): GAGVSQSPSNKVTEKGKDVELRCDPISGHTALYWYRQSLGQGLEFLIYFQGNSAPDKSGLPSDRFSAERTGGSVSTLTIQRTQQEDSAVYLCASSLDTAATGELFFGEGSRLTVL.